This T cell receptor (beta chain) came from a study of read filtering for tumor transcriptome and immune sequencing (dated by TCRdb to 2020 to 2022). Broadly, across the study: Of the patients in the cohort, some 18 were male and 14 were female, and their mean age was 65.9 years, with a range of roughly 40 to 80. Under revised international staging, fewer than ten patients fell into R-ISS I, more than 15 into R-ISS II and about 7 into R-ISS III. Whole-transcriptome libraries were prepared with the TruSeq RNA Access Library Prep Kit after DNase treatment. Per sample, about 4.05 to 10.27 million TCR-region mapped reads were obtained with IR-seq, compared with only roughly 85 to 1273 with RNA-seq. Using the same bone marrow samples, the study ran both targeted immune repertoire sequencing and bulk whole-transcriptome sequencing and then compared the TCR repertoires from each method. A main aim was a read-filtering strategy for immune repertoire data, specifically whether clonotypes supported by a single read should be removed. Study-level results and caveats: In IR-seq, around 80% of clonotypes but about 3.5% of total reads were represented by single-read clonotypes, whereas in RNA-seq, about 69% of clonotypes and approximately 44% of reads were represented by single-read clonotypes. IR-seq captured clonotypes at much higher depth and more reliably than RNA-seq, and smaller IR-seq throughput sufficed to identify most shared clonotypes. When single-read clonotypes were removed, the proportions of shared clonotypes in IR-seq and RNA-seq correlated more strongly. The sorted CD138-negative fraction was not purified T cells but a mixed bone marrow immune population.

Starting from roughly 440 ng RNA, TCR libraries were constructed with the Immunoverse kit using molecular barcoded adaptors that cover the alpha/delta and beta/gamma chains. TCR library preparation was performed with the same RNA that was used for transcriptome sequencing. Sequencing of the TCR libraries was done on an Illumina HiSeq 4000 with 2 x 150 cycles. Per the source publication's procedure: Using MiXCR, which included quality filtering and error correction, TCR reads were aligned to human V, D, J and C references and then assembled into CDR3 clonotypes. The tcR package in R was used for analysis of clonotype counts and gene usage diversity. Raw mapping reads were checked after the RNA-seq reads had been mapped by STAR aligner version 2.5.3a onto the human GRCh37 genome. IR-seq fastq files were randomly downsampled with Seqtk 1.3 to test the effect of sequencing depth on detected clonotypes. TCRdb redid the processing of the public reads, applying fastp at Q25 and MiXCR, and retained in-frame beta chains. Identical CDR3 proteins give one entry, which carries the most common genes and DNA. TCRdb's processing, not the study's, gives the V and J calls here. A total of fewer than 50,000 distinct CDR3 sequences appear in this sample, 13% of them only once. The ten largest clonotypes hold approximately 28% of the sample.

The CDR3 runs 16 residues from the cysteine to the phenylalanine. Only the CDR3 portion is preserved as DNA: 48 bases, with reading frame beginning at the first base. The germline V gene encodes CDR1 MNHEY and CDR2 SVGEGT. From V the trimming removes 2 bases and from J it removes 4 bases, while the gene matches leave 4 bases of the junction unaccounted for. In its sample, this clonotype was seen many times. The antigen it recognizes is unknown. The record has no base qualities; no much larger clone is one base away. Bone marrow was sampled from every patient at the time of active disease. Ficoll-Hypaque density gradient centrifugation was used to isolate bone marrow mononuclear cells. Myeloma plasma cells were removed and CD138-negative cells were collected by negative selection after labeling with CD138 magnetic microbeads on a MACS separator. Flow cytometry on an Attune NxT with CD138 antibodies was used to check the purity of the isolated cells. Total RNA was extracted using TRIzol reagent and was quantified on a NanoDrop spectrophotometer. For each patient, paired RNA-seq and IR-seq were run on the CD138-negative bone marrow sample from that patient.

The TCR sequence derives from a donor aged 40 or older with multiple myeloma. The receptor chain draws on TRBV6-2 or TRBV6-3 and TRBJ2-2; the junction holds 10 bases that match TRBD2. What was sequenced was a population of CD138-negative cells sorted from bone marrow. Taken with the paper, the label for cell subset or site translates to: bone marrow mononuclear cells depleted of CD138+ plasma/myeloma cells by negative magnetic selection. The nucleotide sequence is TGTGCCAGCAGTTACAGGCTAGCGGGAGTCACCGGGGAGCTGTTTTTT. This is translated as CASSYRLAGVTGELFF.